The clone carrying this TCR beta chain was observed many times. The data stem from a study of glioma-infiltrating T cells. Using RNA template, CDR3s of TCR alpha and beta were amplified with iRepertoire arm-PCR. Input was 100-400 ng of tissue mRNA or PBMC total RNA. TCRdb re-called the multiplex PCR reads through MiXCR, storing one row per CDR3 protein. The sample has fewer than 200,000 distinct CDR3 sequences, approximately 30% seen once. The ends were cut back, 2 bases at V and 1 base at J, with 17 bases in the middle. The germline CDR1 and CDR2 sequences are MNHEY and SMNVEV (reference sequence). This CDR3 has 17 residues.

The clonotype was recovered from a human donor with low-grade glioma or glioblastoma, undergoing nonglioma brain surgery, or in good health (not recorded which). The chain has TRBV27 and TRBJ2-5; a possible D gene is TRBD1 (6 bases). Sample: glioma tissue, nonneoplastic brain tissue, or PBMCs (not recorded which). CDR3 sequence reads: CASSLVATGGTQETQYF. As DNA, the CDR3 is TGTGCCAGCAGTTTAGTTGCGACAGGCGGTACCCAAGAGACCCAGTACTTC.